These 15 T cell receptor beta chains originate from one sample sequenced in a study of T cell responses to AZD1222 COVID-19 vaccine (dated by TCRdb to the early 2020s). The time point label corresponds to: baseline before first vaccination. Library prep was done by the immunoSEQ multiplex PCR assay. Sourced from immuneACCESS, this table was stored by TCRdb with only in-frame sequences that have V and J called. A share of the clones is absent; for the studies checked, an unresolved V gene accounts for under half, and the remainder has no known explanation. This sample is represented by about 200,000 clones; 80% to 95% of them were singletons. Approximately 1.3% of the sample lies in the top ten. The sequenced sample was peripheral blood, obtained on day 0 of AZD1222 vaccination. The receptors derive from an adult in good health.

This chain links TRBV7-9 with TRBJ1-5; D remains unclear. Germline CDR1 and CDR2: SEHNR and FQNEAQ (reference sequence). Deletions cut 7 bases from V and 2 bases from J, with 12 bases between. The CDR3 has 14 amino acids. This CDR3 is CASNGVEGNQPQHF. Here the CDR3 DNA reads TGTGCCAGCAACGGGGTAGAGGGCAATCAGCCCCAGCATTTT.

The chain couples TRBV18 to TRBJ2-6; D uncertain. This CDR3 has 16 residues. CDR1 KGHSH and CDR2 LQKENI come from the germline V gene. Trimming stripped 1 base from V and 0 bases from J, with 7 bases between. CDR3 sequence reads: CASSPQTGSGANVLTF. The CDR3 DNA follows: TGTGCCAGCTCACCACAAACTGGCTCTGGGGCCAACGTCCTGACTTTC.

The chain employs TRBV4-1 and TRBJ1-2, with D possibly matching TRBD1 (5 bases). Per the germline V gene, CDR1 is MGHRA and CDR2 is YSYEKL. The CDR3 is made up of 15 amino acids. V was pared by 0 bases and J by 5 bases, with 13 bases between. CDR3 region: CASSQEGGWRYGYTF. CDR3 nucleotides: TGCGCCAGCAGCCAAGAGGGGGGATGGAGGTATGGCTACACCTTC.

The chain recombines TRBV24-1 with TRBJ2-5; no clear D. The CDR3 length is 20 residues. Germline loops: CDR1 KGHDR, CDR2 SFDVKD. V was trimmed by 8 bases and J by 5 bases, leaving 35 bases between them. CDR3 sequence (DNA): TGTGCCACCAACTATTCATTTCTAAAGGTCGCTAGTCCGGATGTGGAGACCCAGTACTTC. Protein sequence: CATNYSFLKVASPDVETQYF.

CDR3: CSARSWEQFF. The CDR3 coding sequence is TGCAGTGCTAGGAGCTGGGAGCAGTTCTTC. The chain combines TRBV20-1 with TRBJ2-1; D remains ambiguous. The CDR3 contains 10 residues. The germline gives CDR1 DFQATT, CDR2 SNEGSKA (reference sequence). Trimming shortened V by 3 bases and J by 10 bases, and 7 bases separated the two germline ends.

The V call is TRBV19, the J call TRBJ1-5, with D uncertain. This CDR3 has 15 residues. Germline V lookup: CDR1 LNHDA, CDR2 SQIVND (reference sequence). Trimming removed 3 bases from V and 4 bases from J, with 13 bases in between. Here the CDR3 DNA reads TGTGCCAGTAGTATTGAGGGTTTACGGAATCAGCCCCAGCATTTT. It encodes CASSIEGLRNQPQHF.

This chain uses TRBV2 with TRBJ2-7; 9 positions agree with TRBD1. The CDR3 spans 14 residues. V lost 5 bases to trimming and J lost 3 bases; unmatched junction nucleotides: 5. Germline CDR1 SNHLY, CDR2 FYNNEI. The CDR3: CASSSDRGRYEQYF. The CDR3, as DNA: TGTGCCAGCAGTTCGGACAGGGGTCGCTACGAGCAGTACTTC.

The CDR3 sequence: CSVGGQEVYGYTF. The CDR3 coding sequence is TGCAGCGTTGGGGGACAGGAGGTCTATGGCTACACCTTC. The genes are TRBV29-1 and TRBJ1-2; 8 bases match TRBD1. The CDR3 runs to 13 residues. After removal of 4 bases from V and 4 bases from J, the junction contained 5 bases not matched to a gene. In germline, CDR1 is SQVTM, CDR2 ANQGSEA.

The chain is built from TRBV6-5 and TRBJ2-3; D is unresolved. Trimming pared 6 bases from V and 1 base from J, leaving 8 bases between. The CDR3 totals 13 residues. Germline CDR1 reads MNHEY; CDR2 reads SVGAGI. The CDR3: CASSVDGTDTQYF. The CDR3 DNA reads TGTGCCAGCAGCGTCGACGGCACAGATACGCAGTATTTT.

A note on this clone: Other DNA sequences in this specimen translate into the identical CDR3. The chain combines TRBV9 with TRBJ2-1; D is ambiguous. Germline CDR1 is SGDLS and CDR2 is YYNGEE. The length of the CDR3 is 14 residues. Trimming pared 0 bases from V and 7 bases from J, leaving 11 bases between. DNA of the CDR3: TGTGCCAGCAGCGTAGGCGGTACCAGGAATGAGCAGTTCTTC. It encodes CASSVGGTRNEQFF.

This rearrangement joins TRBV19 to TRBJ2-1; 10 nucleotides agree with TRBD2. The CDR3 extends over 16 amino acids. The J segment lost 6 bases and the V segment lost 6 bases, leaving 11 bases of the junction unmatched. Germline V lookup: CDR1 LNHDA, CDR2 SQIVND (reference sequence). The CDR3 sequence: CASRTLSGGAGNEQFF. The CDR3 coding sequence is TGTGCCAGTAGGACCTTAAGCGGGGGGGCTGGCAATGAGCAGTTCTTC.

The chain couples TRBV5-1 to TRBJ2-3, with 10 bases fitting TRBD2. Trimming took 7 bases from V and 5 from J; bases not matched to a gene: 7. Germline V CDR1 and CDR2: SGHRS, YFSETQ. The CDR3 extends over 14 amino acids. The CDR3 sequence is CASGGVAGGDTQYF. As DNA, the CDR3 is TGCGCCAGCGGCGGGGTAGCGGGGGGAGATACGCAGTATTTT.

This clone appeared once. J is TRBJ1-2 and V is TRBV19; 8 bases fit TRBD1. CDR1 and CDR2 (germline): LNHDA, SQIVND (reference sequence). The CDR3 is made up of 14 amino acids. After removal of 3 bases from V and 5 bases from J, the junction contained 5 bases not matched to a gene. The CDR3 reads CASSMGQEVYGYTF. CDR3 bases: TGTGCCAGTAGTATGGGACAGGAGGTTTATGGCTACACCTTC.

The chain combines TRBV5-1 with TRBJ1-1, with D possibly matching TRBD1 (6 bases). The CDR3 covers 14 residues. V was pared by 5 bases and J by 0 bases, with 11 bases between. CDR1 and CDR2 (germline): SGHRS, YFSETQ. DNA for the CDR3: TGCGCCAGCAGTCCGGACAGAATGAACACTGAAGCTTTCTTT. The encoded protein is CASSPDRMNTEAFF.

The chain uses TRBV10-3 and TRBJ2-7; D remains ambiguous. Germline lookup yields CDR1 ENHRY and CDR2 SYGVKD. Trimming removed 4 bases at V and 7 bases at J, with 14 bases between. This CDR3 is 13 amino acids long. In nucleotides, the CDR3 is TGTGCCATCAGTGTGGAAGATGGGCTTGAGCAGTACTTC. Translated, it gives CAISVEDGLEQYF.